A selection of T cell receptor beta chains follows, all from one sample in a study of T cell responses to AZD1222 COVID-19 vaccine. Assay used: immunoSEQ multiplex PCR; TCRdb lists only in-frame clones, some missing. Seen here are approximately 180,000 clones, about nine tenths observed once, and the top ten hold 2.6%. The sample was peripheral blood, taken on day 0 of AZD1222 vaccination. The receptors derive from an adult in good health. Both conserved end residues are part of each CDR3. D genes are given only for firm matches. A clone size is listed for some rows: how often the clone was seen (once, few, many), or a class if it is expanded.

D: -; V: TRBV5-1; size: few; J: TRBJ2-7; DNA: TGCGCCAGCAGCTTGGGTTACGAGCAGTACTTC; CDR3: CASSLGYEQYF
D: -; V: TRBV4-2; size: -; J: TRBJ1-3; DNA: TGTGCCAGCAGCCAAGGGGACCCAGAACCTGGAAACACCATATATTTT; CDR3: CASSQGDPEPGNTIYF
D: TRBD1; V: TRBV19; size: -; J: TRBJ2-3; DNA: TGTGCCAGTAGTAAGACAGGGGGCACAGATACGCAGTATTTT; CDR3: CASSKTGGTDTQYF
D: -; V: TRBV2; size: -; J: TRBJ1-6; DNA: TGTGCCAGCAGTGTACAGTATGCGAATTCACCCCTCCACTTT; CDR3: CASSVQYANSPLHF
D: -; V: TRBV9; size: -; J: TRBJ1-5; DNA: TGTGCCAGCAGCGCCGGGACCCCCCCCATCAATCAGCCCCAGCATTTT; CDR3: CASSAGTPPINQPQHF
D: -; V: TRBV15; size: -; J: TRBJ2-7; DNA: TGTGCCACCAGCAGATCGACGTACGAGCAGTACTTC; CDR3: CATSRSTYEQYF
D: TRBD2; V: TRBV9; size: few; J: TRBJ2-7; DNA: TGTGCCAGCAGCGTAGGCGGGAGGCCCTACGAGCAGTACTTC; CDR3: CASSVGGRPYEQYF
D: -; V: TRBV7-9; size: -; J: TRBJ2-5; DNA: TGTGCCAGCAGCGCTCCAGGGTCGGATGAAGAGACCCAGTACTTC; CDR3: CASSAPGSDEETQYF
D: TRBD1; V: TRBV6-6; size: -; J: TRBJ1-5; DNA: TGTGCCAGCAGCTTGGGACAGGAGACTAGTCAGCCCCAGCATTTT; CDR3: CASSLGQETSQPQHF
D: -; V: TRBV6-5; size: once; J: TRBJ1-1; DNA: TGTGCCAGCAGTACCACAGGGCGCACTGAAGCTTTCTTT; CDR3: CASSTTGRTEAFF
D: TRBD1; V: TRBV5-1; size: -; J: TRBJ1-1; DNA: TGCGCCAGCACTACAGGGGCGAGCATGAACACTGAAGCTTTCTTT; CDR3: CASTTGASMNTEAFF
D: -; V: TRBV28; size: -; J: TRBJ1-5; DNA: TGTGCCAGCAGTTTGGACCTAGTTCAGCCCCAGCATTTT; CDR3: CASSLDLVQPQHF
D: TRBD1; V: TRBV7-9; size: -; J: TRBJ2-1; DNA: TGTGCCAGCAGCTTAGGGGACAGGCGCAATGAGCAGTTCTTC; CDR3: CASSLGDRRNEQFF
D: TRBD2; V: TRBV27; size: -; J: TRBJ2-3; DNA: TGTGCCAGCAGCTTACTAGCGGGAGTAGCGGATACGCAGTATTTT; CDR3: CASSLLAGVADTQYF
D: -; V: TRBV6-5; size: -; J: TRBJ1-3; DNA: TGTGCCAGCAGTTCTCCGACAGCCGCTGGAAACACCATATATTTT; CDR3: CASSSPTAAGNTIYF
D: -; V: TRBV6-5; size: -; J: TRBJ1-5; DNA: TGTGCCGGGATCAATCAGCCCCAGCATTTT; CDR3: CAGINQPQHF
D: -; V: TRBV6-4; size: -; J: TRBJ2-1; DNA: TGTGCCAGCAGCCGACTGGGAGGGGGCGACTACAATGAGCAGTTCTTC; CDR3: CASSRLGGGDYNEQFF
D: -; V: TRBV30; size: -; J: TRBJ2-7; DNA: TGTGCCTACTGGGGCCCAGGGCGTAGCTCCTACGAGCAGTACTTC; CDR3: CAYWGPGRSSYEQYF
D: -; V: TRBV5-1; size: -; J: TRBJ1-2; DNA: TGCGCCAGCGGTGAGGACTATGGCTACACCTTC; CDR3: CASGEDYGYTF
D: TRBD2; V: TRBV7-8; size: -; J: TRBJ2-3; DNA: TGTGCCAGCAGCACTAGCGGGAGGGCCAGAGATACGCAGTATTTT; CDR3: CASSTSGRARDTQYF
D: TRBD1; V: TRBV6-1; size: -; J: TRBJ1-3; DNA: TGTGCCAGCAGTGAAGCAATCTGGGACAGGGTAACTGGAAACACCATATATTTT; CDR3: CASSEAIWDRVTGNTIYF
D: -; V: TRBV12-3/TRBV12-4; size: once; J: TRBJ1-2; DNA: TGTGCCAGCAGTTCCCCTGGTAGCAATGGCTACACCTTC; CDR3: CASSSPGSNGYTF
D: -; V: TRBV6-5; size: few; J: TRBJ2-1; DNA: TGTGCCAGCACCCCGGGACTCATCTACAATGAGCAGTTCTTC; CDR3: CASTPGLIYNEQFF
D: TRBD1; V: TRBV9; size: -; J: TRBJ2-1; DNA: TGTGCCAGCGACAGGGGCTCCTACAATGAGCAGTTCTTC; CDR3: CASDRGSYNEQFF
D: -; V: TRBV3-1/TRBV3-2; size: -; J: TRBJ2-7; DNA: TGTGCCAGCAGCCCGACGAACCGCATTTACTACGAGCAGTACTTC; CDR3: CASSPTNRIYYEQYF
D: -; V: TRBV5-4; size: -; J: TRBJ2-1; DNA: TGTGCCAGCAGCCCAACGACTCGTATCAATGAGCAGTTCTTC; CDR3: CASSPTTRINEQFF
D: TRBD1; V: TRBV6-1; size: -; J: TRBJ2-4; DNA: TGTGCCAGCAGTGAAGACAGGGGGCATCTAGCCAAAAACATTCAGTACTTC; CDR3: CASSEDRGHLAKNIQYF
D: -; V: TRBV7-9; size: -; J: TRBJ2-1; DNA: TGTGCCAGCAGCTACACGAGCCTAGGAAGGCAGTTCTTC; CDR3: CASSYTSLGRQFF
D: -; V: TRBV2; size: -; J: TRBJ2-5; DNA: TGTGCCAGCAGTGAACTTCCGGGGGAGACCCAGTACTTC; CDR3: CASSELPGETQYF
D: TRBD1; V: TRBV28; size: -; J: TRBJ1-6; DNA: TGTGCCAGCAGTTTTCGGGACAGGCTTCGAAATTCACCCCTCCACTTT; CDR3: CASSFRDRLRNSPLHF
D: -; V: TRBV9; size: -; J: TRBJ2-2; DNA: TGTGCCAGCAGCGCAGAGGCCCGAGGGACGAACACCGGGGAGCTGTTTTTT; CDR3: CASSAEARGTNTGELFF
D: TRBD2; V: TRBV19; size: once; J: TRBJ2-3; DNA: TGTGCCAGTAGTATCCTTAGCGGGAGGGCCGGGGTTACAGATACGCAGTATTTT; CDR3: CASSILSGRAGVTDTQYF
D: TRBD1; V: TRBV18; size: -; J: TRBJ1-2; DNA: TGTGCCAGCTCTCGACAGGGGATCTCCGACGGCTACACCTTC; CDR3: CASSRQGISDGYTF
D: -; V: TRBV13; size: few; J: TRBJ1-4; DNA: TGTGCCAGCAGCCAGAGGGAGGGCAGCCCGTTTTTT; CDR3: CASSQREGSPFF
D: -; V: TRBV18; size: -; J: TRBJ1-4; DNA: TGTGCCAGCTCACCACAACCGGCCAGCTCAACTAATGAAAAACTGTTTTTT; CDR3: CASSPQPASSTNEKLFF
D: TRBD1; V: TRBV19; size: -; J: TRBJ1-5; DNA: TGTGCCAGTAGTATAGGGACAGGGGGGCCTCAGCCCCAGCATTTT; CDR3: CASSIGTGGPQPQHF
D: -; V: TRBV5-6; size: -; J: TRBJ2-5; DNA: TGTGCCAGCAGCTGGAAGGAGACCCAGTACTTC; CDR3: CASSWKETQYF
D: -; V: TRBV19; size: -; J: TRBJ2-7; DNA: TGTGCCAGTAGTATGCTCGACTCAACCTACGAGCAGTACTTC; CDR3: CASSMLDSTYEQYF
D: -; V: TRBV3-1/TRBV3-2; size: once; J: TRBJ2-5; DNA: TGTGCCAGCAGTCAAAGAGGGTTCCAGTACTTC; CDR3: CASSQRGFQYF
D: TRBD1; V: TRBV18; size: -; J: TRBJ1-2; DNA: TGTGCCAGCTCTGTGACAGGGGGTGAGAGCTACACCTTC; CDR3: CASSVTGGESYTF
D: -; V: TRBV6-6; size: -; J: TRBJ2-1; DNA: TGTGCCAGCAGTCAGAGGGCCAATGAGCAGTTCTTC; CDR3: CASSQRANEQFF
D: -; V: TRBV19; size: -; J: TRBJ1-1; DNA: TGTGCCAGTTGTGACAGGAGGAACACTGAAGCTTTCTTT; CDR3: CASCDRRNTEAFF
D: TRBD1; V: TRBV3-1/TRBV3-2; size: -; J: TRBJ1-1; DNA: TGTGCCAGCAGTCAAGGGACAGGGACCGGGCAAATGAACACTGAAGCTTTCTTT; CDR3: CASSQGTGTGQMNTEAFF
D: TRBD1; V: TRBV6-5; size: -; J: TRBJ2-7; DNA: TGTGCCAGCAGTTCCGCCGGGACAGCTGACTACGAGCAGTACTTC; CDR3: CASSSAGTADYEQYF
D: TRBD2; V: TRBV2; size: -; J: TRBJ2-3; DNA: TGTGCCAGCACCGTACTAGCGGGACCAGATACGCAGTATTTT; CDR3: CASTVLAGPDTQYF
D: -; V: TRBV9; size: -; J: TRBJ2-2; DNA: TGTGCCAGCAACCGGGACAACACCGGGGAGCTGTTTTTT; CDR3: CASNRDNTGELFF
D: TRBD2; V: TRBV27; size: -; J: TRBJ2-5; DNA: TGTGCCAGCAGTTTATCAGCGGGAGACTGGGAGACCCAGTACTTC; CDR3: CASSLSAGDWETQYF
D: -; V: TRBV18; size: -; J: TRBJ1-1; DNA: TGTGCCAGCTCTCCAACGCCCTGGGGCATGAACACTGAAGCTTTCTTT; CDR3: CASSPTPWGMNTEAFF
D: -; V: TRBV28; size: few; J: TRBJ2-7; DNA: TGTGCCAGCAGTTCAGTCCTCTACGAGCAGTACTTC; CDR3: CASSSVLYEQYF
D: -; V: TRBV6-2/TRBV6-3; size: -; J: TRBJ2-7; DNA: TGTGCCAGCAGCCCTCTCGTGGCGGCGAGCTCCTACGAGCAGTACTTC; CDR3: CASSPLVAASSYEQYF
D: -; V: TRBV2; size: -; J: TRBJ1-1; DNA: TGTGCCAGCAGTGCCAGGGGAGAAGCTTTCTTT; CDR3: CASSARGEAFF
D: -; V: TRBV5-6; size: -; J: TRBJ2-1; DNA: TGTGCCAGCAGCCTGCAGTTTGAGCAGTTCTTC; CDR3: CASSLQFEQFF
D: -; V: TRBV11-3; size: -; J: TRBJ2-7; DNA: TGTGCCAGCAGCTTAGATGTGGCGGCAGCGGAGCAGTACTTC; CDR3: CASSLDVAAAEQYF
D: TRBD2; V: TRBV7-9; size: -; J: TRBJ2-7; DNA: TGTGCCAGCAGTCATAGCCCGGGAGGATGGCAGTACTTC; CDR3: CASSHSPGGWQYF